The 18 T cell receptor beta chains in this list originate from one sample, sequenced in a study of metastatic and nonmetastatic thyroid tumors (dated by TCRdb to about 2020). Libraries came from PCR. TCRdb shows the sequencer as Illumina HiSeq 4000. The raw public data were reprocessed by TCRdb itself: fastp quality trimming at Q25, MiXCR clonotype calling, in-frame beta chains only. This sample comprises some 18,000 clones, roughly 36% of them detected only once. 9% to 10% of the sample lies in the top ten. No treatment had been received by any patient before thyroid surgery. Input material: tumor tissue. All receptors derive from a male donor with papillary thyroid cancer or a benign thyroid nodule (not recorded which). Some clones in this sample may be carry-over from other donors' samples.

Relative to its sample, this clone is medium-sized. The DNA of the CDR3 is TGTGCCAGCAGTATCCCTCTCCGCTACGAGCAGTACTTC. Its protein is CASSIPLRYEQYF. J is TRBJ2-7 and V is TRBV28; D gene uncertain. Between the trimmed V and J ends, which lost 5 bases and 3 bases, there was a span of 11 bases. Germline loops: CDR1 MDHEN, CDR2 SYDVKM. The CDR3 has 13 amino acids.

The rearrangement uses TRBV7-2 and TRBJ1-2, with D perhaps matching TRBD1 (6 bases). CDR3 length: 13 residues. Germline-derived CDR1 and CDR2 are SGHTA and FQGNSA. V shed 5 bases and J shed 8 bases, with 15 bases lying between them. CDR3 residues: CASSPGGGRGYTF. Here the CDR3 DNA reads TGTGCCAGCAGCCCCGGGGGGGGGCGCGGCTACACCTTC.

This chain links TRBV7-2 with TRBJ2-7; D not resolved. This CDR3 spans 14 amino acids. The V end lost 7 bases, the J end lost 3 bases, and 16 bases lay between the germline ends. Germline CDR1 reads SGHTA; CDR2 reads FQGNSA. This chain's CDR3 is CASTPSRSLYEQYF. The CDR3 DNA reads as TGTGCCAGCACCCCCTCGCGGAGTCTCTACGAGCAGTACTTC.

This clone came up many times. The chain employs TRBV5-1 and TRBJ1-1; no reliable D call. The V gene's germline CDR1 is SGHRS and CDR2 YFSETQ. This CDR3 contains 14 residues. V was pared by 2 bases and J by 0 bases, with 8 bases between. Here the CDR3 DNA reads TGCGCCAGCAGCTTAATCCCGATGAACACTGAAGCTTTCTTT. Amino acid sequence: CASSLIPMNTEAFF.

The CDR3 bases are TGCGCCAGCAGCGGGGAAGCGGGAGTCGGATACAATGAGCAGTTCTTC. This gives the protein CASSGEAGVGYNEQFF. V gene TRBV5-1 combines with J gene TRBJ2-1, with 8 positions matching TRBD2. The CDR3 loop spans 16 amino acids. J gave up 4 bases and V 4 bases, and 10 bases lay outside the gene matches. Per the germline V gene, CDR1 is SGHRS and CDR2 is YFSETQ. Based on the CDR3 plus reference TRBV5-1 and TRBJ2-1, the full variable domain is KAGVTQTPRYLIKTRGQQVTLSCSPISGHRSVSWYQQTPGQGLQFLFEYFSETQRNKGNFPGRFSGRQFSNSRSEMNVSTLELGDSALYLCASSGEAGVGYNEQFFGPGTRLTVL.

The chain is built from TRBV10-1 and TRBJ2-1; D might be TRBD1 or TRBD2, each matching 7 bases. Germline CDR1 WNHNN, CDR2 SYGVQD (reference sequence). CDR3 length equals 15 residues. V was clipped by 0 bases and J by 9 bases, with 15 bases between them. The CDR3: CASSESVRGGPEQFF. DNA for the CDR3: TGCGCCAGCAGTGAGTCGGTCAGGGGGGGACCTGAGCAGTTCTTC.

This chain connects TRBV7-9 to TRBJ1-3, with unresolved D. Germline-derived CDR1 and CDR2 are SEHNR and FQNEAQ (reference sequence). The CDR3 runs to 13 residues. Trimming removed 5 bases from V and 0 bases from J, with 5 bases in between. CDR3 nucleotide sequence: TGTGCCAGCAGCACAAACTCTGGAAACACCATATATTTT. As protein: CASSTNSGNTIYF.

This chain links TRBV20-1 with TRBJ2-1; 13 positions agree with TRBD2. The length of the CDR3 is 15 residues. The V segment lost 5 bases and the J segment 13 bases; nucleotides outside the gene matches: 14. Germline V gives CDR1 DFQATT, CDR2 SNEGSKA (reference sequence). The CDR3 DNA reads as TGCAGTGCTTCCACGGATAGGACTAGCGGGAGAAAACAGTTCTTC. It translates to CSASTDRTSGRKQFF.

In the case of this clone: A much larger clone differs from this one at a single base, so this may be a read error. The V call is TRBV19, the J call TRBJ2-5, with TRBD1 identical over 7 bases. CDR1 and CDR2 from the germline V gene are LNHDA and SQIVND (reference sequence). The CDR3 loop spans 15 amino acids. Losses at the gene ends were 10 bases for V and 4 bases for J; bases not matched to a gene: 15. The CDR3 region is CATTGETGSPETQYF. The DNA of the CDR3 is TGTGCCACCACTGGGGAGACAGGGTCCCCAGAGACCCAGTACTTC.

This clone has only a few counts. This chain connects TRBV6-2 or TRBV6-3 to TRBJ2-7, with 9 bases identical to TRBD2. CDR1 is MNHEY and CDR2 is SVGEGT in the germline V gene. The V segment lost 2 bases and the J segment 5 bases; nucleotides outside the gene matches: 1. This CDR3 is built from 13 residues. In nucleotides, the CDR3 is TGTGCCAGCAGTTACCAGCGGGGGGACGAGCAGTACGTC. It specifies CASSYQRGDEQYV.

Comments on this clone: Being one base from a much bigger clone, this may be a read error. The rearrangement links TRBV7-3 to TRBJ2-1; no reliable D call. V lost 5 bases, J lost 2 bases, and 19 bases lay in between. Germline loops: CDR1 SGHTA, CDR2 FQGTGA. The CDR3 contains 17 residues. DNA of the CDR3: TGTGCCAGCAGCCTCGGGCCCCCGGTACTGGCCTACAATGAGCAGTTCTTC. The encoded protein is CASSLGPPVLAYNEQFF.

This clone turned up a few times. One end of the junction does not line up with germline, which may come from a read error. The chain carries TRBV12-3 or TRBV12-4 and TRBJ2-4; TRBD2 matches at 9 bases. The CDR3 covers 17 residues. The CDR3 sequence is CASSLVASGVAKNIQYF. The CDR3 bases are TGTGCCAGCAGTTTAGTTGCTAGCGGGGTAGCCAAAAACATCCAGTACTTC.

This clone was seen only a few times. J is TRBJ1-2 and V is TRBV12-3 or TRBV12-4; TRBD1 aligns across 9 bases. The V gene end was trimmed by 5 bases and the J gene end by 6 bases; junction bases not matched to a gene: 7. The CDR3 runs 14 residues. CDR3 sequence reads: CASSPWGQGHGYTF. CDR3 DNA: TGTGCCAGCAGTCCGTGGGGACAGGGCCATGGCTACACCTTC.

Comment on this clone: At one end the junction does not follow the germline gene, possibly because of a read error. The chain carries TRBV30 and TRBJ1-2; D is possibly TRBD1 (5 bases). The CDR3 has 12 amino acids. Germline V gene lookup returns CDR1 GTSNPN and CDR2 SVGIG (reference sequence). The chain's CDR3 is CAWTQGNYAYTF. The CDR3 DNA follows: TGTGCGTGGACTCAGGGTAACTATGCCTACACCTTC.

This clone is labeled as medium-sized. The V and J genes are TRBV19 and TRBJ1-5; 7 bases map to TRBD1. Trimming took 3 bases from V and 4 from J; bases not matched to a gene: 6. The germline V gene encodes CDR1 LNHDA and CDR2 SQIVND (reference sequence). CDR3 length: 15 residues. The DNA of the CDR3 is TGTGCCAGTAGTATTGGGGGACAGCTTAATCAGCCCCAGCATTTT. It codes for CASSIGGQLNQPQHF.

The chain joins TRBV6-1 to TRBJ2-7; 12 bases are shared with TRBD2. The germline CDR1 and CDR2 sequences are MNHNS and SASEGT. The V segment lost 1 base and the J segment 2 bases; nucleotides outside the gene matches: 0. The CDR3 covers 15 residues. CDR3 loop: CASSEGLAGAYEQYF. In DNA form, the CDR3 reads TGTGCCAGCAGTGAAGGACTAGCGGGAGCCTACGAGCAGTACTTC.

This clone was detected a few times. The rearrangement joins TRBV3-1 to TRBJ2-7; D uncertain. The ends were cut back, 1 base at V and 7 bases at J, with 11 bases in the middle. Germline loops: CDR1 LGHDT, CDR2 YNNKEL (reference sequence). The CDR3 has 13 amino acids. The CDR3 loop reads CASSQAGSGEQYF. The CDR3 bases are TGTGCCAGCAGCCAAGCGGGTAGTGGGGAGCAGTACTTC.

This clone was counted only a few times. V gene TRBV6-1 combines with J gene TRBJ1-2, with D maybe TRBD1 (6 bases). The CDR3 loop spans 15 amino acids. Germline loops: CDR1 MNHNS, CDR2 SASEGT. V gave up 6 bases and J gave up 2 bases, with 16 bases separating them. The CDR3 DNA reads as TGTGCCAGCAGCCCCGGAAACACAGGGAACTATGGCTACACCTTC. Amino acids: CASSPGNTGNYGYTF.